These 15 T cell receptor beta chains were sequenced from one sample in a study of vaccination effects on CD4 cells after COVID-19. Antigens of these TCRs are unknown. Before sequencing took place, the ViraFEST assay used viral peptide pools to expand antigen-specific CD4+ T cells. Cells that had been cultured for 9 to 10 days were the source of isolated CD4+ T cells. Vaccine recipients lacked prior SARS-CoV-2 infection and had negative nucleocapsid antibodies. Profiled with immunoSEQ multiplex PCR; TCRdb holds only in-frame clones, not every one. This table has some 22,000 clones, 73% appearing once. Material: CD4+ T cells from PBMCs cultured with SARS-CoV-2 spike peptides, obtained before COVID-19 vaccination. These receptors were collected from a human donor who received a COVID-19 vaccine.

The chain is built from TRBV3-1 (or the pseudogene TRBV3-2) and TRBJ1-1; no reliable D call. Germline V gives CDR1 LGHDT, CDR2 YNNKEL (reference sequence). The V and J ends lost 1 base and 0 bases respectively, with 9 bases between them. This CDR3 region has 15 residues. CDR3 region: CASSQVKGLNTEAFF. The CDR3 region has the DNA TGTGCCAGCAGCCAAGTTAAGGGCCTGAACACTGAAGCTTTCTTT.

The chain employs TRBV4-1 and TRBJ2-5; D is unclear. V lost 5 bases, J lost 1 base, and 8 bases lay in between. CDR1 and CDR2 from the germline V gene are MGHRA and YSYEKL. The CDR3 loop spans 13 amino acids. CDR3 sequence (DNA): TGCGCCAGCAGCAAAGGCAGCCAAGAGACCCAGTACTTC. Its protein product is CASSKGSQETQYF.

This chain joins TRBV19 and TRBJ2-7; the match to TRBD1 covers 8 bases. Germline V CDR1 and CDR2: LNHDA, SQIVND (reference sequence). Trimming took 6 bases from V and 4 from J; bases not matched to a gene: 5. The CDR3 has 13 residues. CDR3 amino acids: CASRDRVGYEQYF. CDR3 DNA: TGTGCCAGTAGGGACAGGGTCGGATACGAGCAGTACTTC.

As regards this clone: This same CDR3 is encoded by further DNA sequences in the sample. The chain combines TRBV5-1 with TRBJ2-3; no firm D call. With 0 bases removed from V and 1 base from J, the gap between germline ends came to 3 bases. This CDR3 region has 13 residues. Germline V gene data show CDR1 as SGHRS and CDR2 as YFSETQ. CDR3 DNA: TGCGCCAGCAGCTTGGTGGGCACAGATACGCAGTATTTT. Translating it yields CASSLVGTDTQYF.

V is TRBV6-2 or TRBV6-3 and J is TRBJ2-7, with unresolved D. CDR1 MNHEY and CDR2 SVGEGT come from the germline V gene. This CDR3 comprises 14 residues. V was pared by 5 bases and J by 2 bases, with 13 bases between. CDR3 sequence: CASSSQLGAYEQYF. CDR3 sequence (DNA): TGTGCCAGCAGTAGCCAGCTAGGTGCCTACGAGCAGTACTTC.

This chain uses TRBV7-9 with TRBJ2-3; 14 nucleotides align to TRBD2. The V segment lost 4 bases and the J segment 5 bases; nucleotides outside the gene matches: 5. CDR1 is SEHNR and CDR2 is FQNEAQ in the germline V gene (reference sequence). The CDR3 totals 16 residues. In DNA, the CDR3 is TGTGCCAGCAGCTCGACAGGACTAGCGGGAGGAGATACGCAGTATTTT. Protein sequence: CASSSTGLAGGDTQYF.

The CDR3 DNA sequence: TGTGCCAGCAGTGAATCTTGGGGTCGGGAGACCCAGTACTTC. This gives the protein CASSESWGRETQYF. The gene calls are TRBV6-1 and TRBJ2-5; D unresolved. V lost 2 bases to trimming and J lost 5 bases, with 12 bases between them. Germline V CDR1 and CDR2: MNHNS, SASEGT. The CDR3 consists of 14 residues.

The chain employs TRBV29-1 and TRBJ2-2; D not resolved. The V gene lost 7 bases and the J gene lost 8 bases, with 14 bases spanning the gap. The CDR3 runs 12 residues. Germline values: CDR1 SQVTM, CDR2 ANQGSEA. CDR3 residues: CSANRAQGELFF. The DNA for the CDR3 is TGCAGCGCAAACCGAGCACAGGGGGAGCTGTTTTTT.

This clone was detected only a few times. The V gene is TRBV4-1, the J gene TRBJ1-3; a possible D gene is TRBD1 (6 bases). V was shortened by 1 base and J by 2 bases, with 15 bases between the two germline ends. The CDR3 runs 17 residues. In germline, CDR1 is MGHRA, CDR2 YSYEKL. CDR3 coding DNA: TGCGCCAGCAGCCAAGGGCCGACAGGTTCGACTGGAAACACCATATATTTT. Its translation is CASSQGPTGSTGNTIYF.

V and J are TRBV29-1 and TRBJ1-3; unclear D gene. V was clipped by 7 bases and J by 2 bases, with 12 bases between them. This CDR3 is 13 amino acids long. Germline CDR1 is SQVTM and CDR2 is ANQGSEA. In DNA, the CDR3 is TGCAGCGCGAAAGCGGGGACTGGAAACACCATATATTTT. This codes for CSAKAGTGNTIYF.

The chain is built from TRBV6-5 and TRBJ2-3; D unclear. The CDR3 has 13 residues. V lost 1 base, J lost 3 bases, and 5 bases lay in between. Germline-derived CDR1 and CDR2 are MNHEY and SVGAGI. CDR3 DNA: TGTGCCAGCAGTTACTTAGGGACAGATACGCAGTATTTT. Protein sequence: CASSYLGTDTQYF.

The chain joins TRBV3-1 (or the pseudogene TRBV3-2) to TRBJ2-1, with D possibly being TRBD1 or TRBD2 (5 bases each). This CDR3 comprises 14 residues. Trimming pared 3 bases from V and 9 bases from J, leaving 15 bases between. Looked up from germline, CDR1 is LGHDT and CDR2 is YNNKEL (reference sequence). The CDR3 loop is CASSQRAEGSEQFF. The CDR3 region has the DNA TGTGCCAGCAGCCAGCGGGCCGAGGGGAGTGAGCAGTTCTTC.

The chain is built from TRBV27 and TRBJ2-7; D perhaps matches TRBD1 (6 bases). V dropped 6 bases and J dropped 5 bases, with 17 bases sitting between them. Per germline, CDR1 MNHEY and CDR2 SMNVEV (reference sequence). The CDR3 is 14 residues long. The CDR3 reads CASRGAGSKNEQYF. The CDR3 nucleotides read TGTGCCAGCAGGGGGGCAGGGAGTAAGAACGAGCAGTACTTC.

V and J are TRBV14 and TRBJ1-2; D unresolved. Trimming cost V 0 bases and J 4 bases, with 15 bases left between them. Per the germline V gene, CDR1 is SGHDN and CDR2 is FVKESK. The CDR3 consists of 16 residues. In DNA, the CDR3 is TGTGCCAGCAGCCAAGATCGGGCACCCGAGTTCTATGGCTACACCTTC. Its protein is CASSQDRAPEFYGYTF.

The chain links TRBV18 to TRBJ2-4; 14 nucleotides align to TRBD2. Trimming took 0 bases from V and 7 from J; bases not matched to a gene: 2. CDR1 is KGHSH and CDR2 is LQKENI in the germline V gene. The CDR3 spans 16 residues. The CDR3 nucleotides are TGTGCCAGCTCACCACCGGGGACTAGCGGGAGCAACATTCAGTACTTC. Its translation is CASSPPGTSGSNIQYF.